The sequence of this TCR beta chain was determined in a study of shared clonotypes between healthy human individuals. This clone was counted a single time. Data came from immunoSEQ multiplex PCR; TCRdb stores just in-frame clones and leaves some out. The sample records about 690,000 clones, 90% being singletons. Sequenced input: memory CD8+ T cells from PBMCs. Subset specified: CD45RO+ cells pooled with CCR7-negative TemRA cells. The source is a man between 18 and 35 years old in good health. Some clones in this sample may be carry-over from other donors' samples.

This CDR3 reads CASSGLAGDNTGELFF. CDR3 nucleotides: TGTGCCAGCAGCGGACTAGCGGGAGATAACACCGGGGAGCTGTTTTTT. The chain carries TRBV7-9 and TRBJ2-2; 13 positions match TRBD2. The germline V gene has CDR1 SEHNR and CDR2 FQNEAQ (reference sequence). With V trimmed by 5 bases and J by 2 bases, 2 bases remained unmatched. The CDR3 runs to 16 residues.